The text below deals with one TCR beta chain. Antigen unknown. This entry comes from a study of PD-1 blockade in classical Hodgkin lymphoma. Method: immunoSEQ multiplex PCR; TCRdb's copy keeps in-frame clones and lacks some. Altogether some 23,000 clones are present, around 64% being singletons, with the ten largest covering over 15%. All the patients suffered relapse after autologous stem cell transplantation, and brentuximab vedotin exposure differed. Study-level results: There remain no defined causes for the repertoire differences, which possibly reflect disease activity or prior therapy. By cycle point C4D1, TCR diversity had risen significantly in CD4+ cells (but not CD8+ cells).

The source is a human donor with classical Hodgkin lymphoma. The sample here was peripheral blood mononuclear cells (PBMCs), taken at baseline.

DNA of the CDR3: TGTGCCAGCAGCTTAGCTCTAGGTCCTGGGGGCACAGATACGCAGTATTTT. Encoded protein: CASSLALGPGGTDTQYF. The chain combines TRBV11-2 with TRBJ2-3; D is uncertain. Germline assignment: CDR1 SGHAT and CDR2 FQNNGV. The CDR3 has 17 residues. Trimming took 1 base from V and 1 from J, leaving 15 bases between them. Filled out from reference TRBV11-2 and TRBJ2-3, the complete variable domain reads EAGVAQSPRYKIIEKRQSVAFWCNPISGHATLYWYQQILGQGPKLLIQFQNNGVVDDSQLPKDRFSAERLKGVDSTLKIQPAKLEDSAVYLCASSLALGPGGTDTQYFGPGTRLTVL.